This TCR beta chain was retrieved from a study of blood T cell repertoires in COVID-19. Across the study: The United States, Italy and Spain provided the acute and convalescent COVID-19 samples. From T cells, B-cell-depleted T cells, or PBMCs came the material, which was cDNA or gDNA.

Per the germline V gene, CDR1 is SGHRS and CDR2 is YFSETQ. The J segment lost 2 bases and the V segment lost 4 bases, leaving 5 bases of the junction unmatched. The CDR3 contains 14 residues. Libraries were prepared by immunoSEQ multiplex PCR; TCRdb keeps only in-frame clonotypes and omits some of them. The sample has about 290,000 clones, approximately 86% seen once. The TCR sequence derives from a woman between 50 and 59 years old with active or convalescent COVID-19. The chain joins TRBV5-1 to TRBJ1-1, with 7 bases aligning to TRBD1. Source material: peripheral blood. The CDR3 sequence is CASSPLGGNTEAFF. CDR3 DNA: TGCGCCAGCAGCCCATTAGGGGGCAACACTGAAGCTTTCTTT. The complete variable domain, with remaining parts taken from reference TRBV5-1 and TRBJ1-1, reads KAGVTQTPRYLIKTRGQQVTLSCSPISGHRSVSWYQQTPGQGLQFLFEYFSETQRNKGNFPGRFSGRQFSNSRSEMNVSTLELGDSALYLCASSPLGGNTEAFFGQGTRLTVV.